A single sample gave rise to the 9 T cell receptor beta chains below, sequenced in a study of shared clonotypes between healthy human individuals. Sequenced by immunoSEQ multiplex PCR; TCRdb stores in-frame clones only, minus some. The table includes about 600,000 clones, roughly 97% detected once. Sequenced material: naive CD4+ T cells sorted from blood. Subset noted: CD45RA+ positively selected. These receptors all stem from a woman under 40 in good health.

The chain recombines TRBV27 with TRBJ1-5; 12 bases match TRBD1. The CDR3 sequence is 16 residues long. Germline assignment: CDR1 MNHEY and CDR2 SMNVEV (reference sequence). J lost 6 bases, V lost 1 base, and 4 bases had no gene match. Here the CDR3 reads CASSLLGTGGFQPQHF. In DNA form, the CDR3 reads TGTGCCAGCAGTTTATTGGGGACAGGGGGCTTTCAGCCCCAGCATTTT.

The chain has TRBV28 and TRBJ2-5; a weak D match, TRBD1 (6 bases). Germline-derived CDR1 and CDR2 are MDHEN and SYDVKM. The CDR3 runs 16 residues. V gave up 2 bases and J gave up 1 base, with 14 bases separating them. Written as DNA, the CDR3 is TGTGCCAGCAGTTTAGGGCCCGCAGGGGCCCAAGAGACCCAGTACTTC. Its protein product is CASSLGPAGAQETQYF.

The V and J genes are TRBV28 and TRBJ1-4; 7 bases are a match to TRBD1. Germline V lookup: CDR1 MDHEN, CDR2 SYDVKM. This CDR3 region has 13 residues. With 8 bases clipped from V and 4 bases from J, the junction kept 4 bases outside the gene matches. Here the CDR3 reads CASHRGFNEKLFF. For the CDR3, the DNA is TGTGCCAGCCACAGGGGTTTTAATGAAAAACTGTTTTTT.

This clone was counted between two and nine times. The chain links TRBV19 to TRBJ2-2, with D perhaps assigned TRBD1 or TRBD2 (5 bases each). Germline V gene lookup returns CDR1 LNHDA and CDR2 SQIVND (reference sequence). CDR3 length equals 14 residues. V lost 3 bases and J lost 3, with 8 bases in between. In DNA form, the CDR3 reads TGTGCCAGTAGTATGCAGGGACACACCGGGGAGCTGTTTTTT. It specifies CASSMQGHTGELFF.

The CDR3: CSVSQGRTEAFF. Written as DNA, the CDR3 is TGCAGCGTGTCACAGGGACGAACTGAAGCTTTCTTT. The chain has TRBV29-1 and TRBJ1-1; a possible D gene is TRBD1 (6 bases). Germline CDR1 SQVTM, CDR2 ANQGSEA. This CDR3 contains 12 residues. The germline V and J ends were trimmed by 6 bases and 5 bases, with 13 bases remaining between them.

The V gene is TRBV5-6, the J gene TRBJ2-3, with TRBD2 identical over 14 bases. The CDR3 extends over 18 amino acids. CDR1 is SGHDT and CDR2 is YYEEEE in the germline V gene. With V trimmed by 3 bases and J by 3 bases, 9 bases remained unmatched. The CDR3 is CASSSVGTSGSWTDTQYF. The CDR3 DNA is TGTGCCAGCAGCTCGGTCGGGACTAGCGGGAGTTGGACAGATACGCAGTATTTT.

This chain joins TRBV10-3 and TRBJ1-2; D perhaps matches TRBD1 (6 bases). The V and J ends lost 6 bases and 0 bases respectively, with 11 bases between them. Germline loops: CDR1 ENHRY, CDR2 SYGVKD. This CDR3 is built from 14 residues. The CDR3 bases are TGTGCCATCAGGCACGGACAGACTAACTATGGCTACACCTTC. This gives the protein CAIRHGQTNYGYTF.

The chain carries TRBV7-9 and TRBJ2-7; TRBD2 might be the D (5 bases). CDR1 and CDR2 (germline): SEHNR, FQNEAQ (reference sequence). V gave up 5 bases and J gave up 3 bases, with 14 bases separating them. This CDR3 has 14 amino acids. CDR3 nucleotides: TGTGCCAGCAGCCCCCAGGAGGAGAACTACGAGCAGTACTTC. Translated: CASSPQEENYEQYF.

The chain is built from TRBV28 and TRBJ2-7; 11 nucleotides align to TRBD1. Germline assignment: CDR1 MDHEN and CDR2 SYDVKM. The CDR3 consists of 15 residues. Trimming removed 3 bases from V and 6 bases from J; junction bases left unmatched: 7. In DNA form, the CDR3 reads TGTGCCAGCAGTTTCGTGGACAGGGGGCGAGGCGAGCAGTACTTC. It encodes CASSFVDRGRGEQYF.